This T cell receptor beta chain was found in a study of CD8+ T cells in alopecia areata. On the study more broadly: C3H/HeJ donors aged roughly 6-12 months with spontaneous alopecia supplied skin grafted onto approximately 6-11-week-old female C3H/HeJ mice.

Study findings and constraints: Besides other cells, scalp samples also yield sequences of resident alphabeta T cells from normal skin. For lesional scalp, especially alopecia totalis/universalis, clonality was higher than in normal scalp.

Note on this clone: Antigen: not known. TCRdb gives a protein that differs at residue 12 from what the DNA encodes, so the protein here is translated from the DNA. Gene and germline names: mouse.

Sequencing relied on a cDNA template that was reverse transcribed from extracted RNA. Data came from immunoSEQ multiplex PCR; TCRdb stores just in-frame clones and leaves some out. This sample has some 110,000 clones, each found more than once. The specimen sequenced was lesional skin. This receptor was taken from a C3H/HeJ mouse with alopecia areata. Mouse strain MHC haplotype: H2-k.

CDR3 loop: CASSDPREAGNTLYF. The DNA read from the CDR3 is TGTGCCAGCAGTGATCCCAGGGAGGCTGGAAATACG. The V call is TRBV13-1, the J call TRBJ1-3; D possibly corresponds to TRBD1 (5 bases). The read ends 3 residues before the CDR3 terminus; that terminus is restored from the germline J gene. The V gene lost 1 base and the J gene lost 2 bases, with 10 bases spanning the gap. From germline, CDR1 is NSHNY and CDR2 SYGAGN. The CDR3 has 15 residues.